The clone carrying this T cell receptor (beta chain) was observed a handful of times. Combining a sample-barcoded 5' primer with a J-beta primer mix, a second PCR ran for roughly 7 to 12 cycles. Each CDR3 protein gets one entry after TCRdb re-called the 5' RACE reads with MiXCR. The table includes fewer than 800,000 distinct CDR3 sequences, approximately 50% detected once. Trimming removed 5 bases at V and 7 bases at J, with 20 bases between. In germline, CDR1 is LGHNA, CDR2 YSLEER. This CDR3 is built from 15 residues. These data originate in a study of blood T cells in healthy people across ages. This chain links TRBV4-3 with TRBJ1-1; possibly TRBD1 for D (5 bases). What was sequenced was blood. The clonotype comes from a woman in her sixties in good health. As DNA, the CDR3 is TGCGCCAGCAGCAGTGGGACGACGGGTTGGGGTGAAGCTTTCTTT. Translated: CASSSGTTGWGEAFF.